Sequencing of this T cell receptor beta chain was carried out in a study of vaccination and CD4 T cells after COVID-19. Study as a whole: Investigators drew the post-COVID samples a median around 98 days after diagnosis, with a range of 35 to 161. Cells were stimulated with overlapping spike peptide pools from SARS-CoV-2, HCoV-NL63, HCoV-OC43 and HCoV-229E. Cultures that served as controls received a CEFX pool, an HIV-1 Nef pool, or no peptide.

This clonotype was seen a handful of times. Its antigen remains unidentified. Described treatment: approximately 11-day PBMC culture with coronavirus spike peptide pools or control peptides (ViraFEST assay). Antigen-specific T cell expansion with peptide pools preceded TCR sequencing in the ViraFEST approach. This CDR3 is built from 12 residues. CDR1 KGHDR and CDR2 SFDVKD come from the germline V gene. The V gene lost 7 bases and the J gene lost 6 bases, with 11 bases spanning the gap. The study sequenced cultured CD4+ T cell DNA using the Oncomine TCR Beta short-read assay. In TCRdb, the PCR reads were re-called with MiXCR into one record per CDR3 protein. Of over 10,000 distinct CDR3 sequences in the sample, about two fifths were seen once.

The V gene is TRBV24-1, the J gene TRBJ1-2, with unresolved D. The sequenced sample was CD4+ T cells from blood, cultured in vitro. The receptor was isolated from a human donor who had recovered from COVID-19. The CDR3 DNA is TGTGCCACCAGGAGCACCTTAGATGGCTACACCTTC. Residues: CATRSTLDGYTF.